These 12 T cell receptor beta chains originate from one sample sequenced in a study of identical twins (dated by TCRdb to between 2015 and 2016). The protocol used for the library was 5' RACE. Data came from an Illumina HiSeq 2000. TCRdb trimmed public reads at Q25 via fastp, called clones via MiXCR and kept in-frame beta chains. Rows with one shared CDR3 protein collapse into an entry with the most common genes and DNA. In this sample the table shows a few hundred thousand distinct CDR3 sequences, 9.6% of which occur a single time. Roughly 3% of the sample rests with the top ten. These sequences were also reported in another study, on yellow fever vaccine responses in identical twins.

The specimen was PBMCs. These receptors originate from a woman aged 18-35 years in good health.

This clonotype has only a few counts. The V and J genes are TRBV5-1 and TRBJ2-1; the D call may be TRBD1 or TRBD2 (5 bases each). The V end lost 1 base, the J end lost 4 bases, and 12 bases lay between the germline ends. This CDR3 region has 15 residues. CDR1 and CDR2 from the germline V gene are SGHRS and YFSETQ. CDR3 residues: CASSLIPGTYNEQFF. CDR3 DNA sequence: TGCGCCAGCAGCTTGATACCAGGGACGTACAATGAGCAGTTCTTC.

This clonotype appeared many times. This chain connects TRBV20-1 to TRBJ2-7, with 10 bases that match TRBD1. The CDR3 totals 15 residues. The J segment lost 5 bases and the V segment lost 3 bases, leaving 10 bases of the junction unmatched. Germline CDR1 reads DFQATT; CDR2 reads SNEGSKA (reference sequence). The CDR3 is CSASFGDRGRHEQYF. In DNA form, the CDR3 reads TGCAGTGCTAGTTTTGGCGACAGGGGGCGCCACGAGCAGTACTTC.

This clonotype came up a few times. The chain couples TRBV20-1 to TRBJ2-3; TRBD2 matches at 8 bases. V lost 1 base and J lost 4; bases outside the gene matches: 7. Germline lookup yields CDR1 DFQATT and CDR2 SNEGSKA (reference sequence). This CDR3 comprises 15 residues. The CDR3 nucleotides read TGCAGTGCTAGAGGGGCGACTAGCGTCCCAGATACGCAGTATTTT. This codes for CSARGATSVPDTQYF.

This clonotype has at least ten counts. CDR3 DNA sequence: TGCAGCGTCCTTCCGTGGTCACGGGGGCATGAGCAGTTCTTC. Translating gives CSVLPWSRGHEQFF. The chain carries TRBV29-1 and TRBJ2-1; perhaps D is TRBD1 or TRBD2 (6 bases each). Trimming shortened V by 6 bases and J by 8 bases, and 20 bases separated the two germline ends. The V gene's germline CDR1 is SQVTM and CDR2 ANQGSEA. The CDR3 loop spans 14 amino acids.

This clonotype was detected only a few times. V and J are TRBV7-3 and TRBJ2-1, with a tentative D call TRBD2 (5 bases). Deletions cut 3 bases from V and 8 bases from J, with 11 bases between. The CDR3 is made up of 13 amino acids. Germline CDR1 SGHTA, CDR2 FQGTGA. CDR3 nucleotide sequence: TGTGCCAGCAGCTTCTTGTCCGGGGATGAGCAGTTCTTC. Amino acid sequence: CASSFLSGDEQFF.

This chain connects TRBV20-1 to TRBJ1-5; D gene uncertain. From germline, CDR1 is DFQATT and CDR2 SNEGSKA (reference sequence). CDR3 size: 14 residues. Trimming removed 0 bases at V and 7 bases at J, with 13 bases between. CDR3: CSARDGQAGQPQHF. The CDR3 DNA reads TGCAGTGCTAGAGATGGGCAGGCGGGGCAGCCCCAGCATTTT.

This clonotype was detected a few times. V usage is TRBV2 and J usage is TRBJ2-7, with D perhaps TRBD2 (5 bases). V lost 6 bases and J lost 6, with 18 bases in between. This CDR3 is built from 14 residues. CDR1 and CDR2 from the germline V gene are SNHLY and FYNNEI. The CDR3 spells CASRERTANGEQYF. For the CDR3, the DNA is TGTGCCAGCAGAGAGAGGACTGCCAATGGCGAGCAGTACTTC.

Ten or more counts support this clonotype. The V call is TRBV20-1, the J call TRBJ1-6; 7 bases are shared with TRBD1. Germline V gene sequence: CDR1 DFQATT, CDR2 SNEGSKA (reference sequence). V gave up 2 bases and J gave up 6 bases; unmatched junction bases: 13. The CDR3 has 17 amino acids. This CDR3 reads CSARTKTMGTVNSPLHF. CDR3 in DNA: TGCAGTGCTAGAACCAAGACCATGGGGACAGTTAATTCACCCCTCCACTTT.

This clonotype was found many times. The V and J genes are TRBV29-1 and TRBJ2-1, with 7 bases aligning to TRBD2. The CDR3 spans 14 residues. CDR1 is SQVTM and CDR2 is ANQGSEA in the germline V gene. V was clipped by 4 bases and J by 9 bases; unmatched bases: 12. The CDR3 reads CSVGGRSGKVEQFF. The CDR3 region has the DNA TGCAGCGTTGGAGGGCGGAGCGGGAAGGTTGAGCAGTTCTTC.

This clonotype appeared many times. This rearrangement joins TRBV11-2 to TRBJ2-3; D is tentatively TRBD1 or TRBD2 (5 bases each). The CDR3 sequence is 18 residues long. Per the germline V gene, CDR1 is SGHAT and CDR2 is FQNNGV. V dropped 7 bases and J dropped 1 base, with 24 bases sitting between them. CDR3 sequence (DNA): TGTGCCAGCACCCAGTTCGTACGGGGCGCGAGGGGCACAGATACGCAGTATTTT. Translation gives CASTQFVRGARGTDTQYF.

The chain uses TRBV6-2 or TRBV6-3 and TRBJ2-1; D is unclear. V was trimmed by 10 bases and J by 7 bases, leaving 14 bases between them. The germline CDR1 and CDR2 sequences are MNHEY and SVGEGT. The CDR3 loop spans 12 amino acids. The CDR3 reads CATNSLGNEQFF. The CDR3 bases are TGTGCCACGAACAGTCTTGGGAATGAGCAGTTCTTC.

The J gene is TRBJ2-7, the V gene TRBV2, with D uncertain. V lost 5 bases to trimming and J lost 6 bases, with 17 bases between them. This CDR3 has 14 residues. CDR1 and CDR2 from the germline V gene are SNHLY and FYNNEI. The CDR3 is CASSPPNKATEQYF. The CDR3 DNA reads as TGTGCCAGCAGTCCACCCAATAAAGCGACCGAGCAGTACTTC.